The 22 T cell receptor beta chains in this list originate from one sample, sequenced in a study of blood T cell repertoires in COVID-19 (dated by TCRdb to the early 2020s). Library construction relied on the immunoSEQ multiplex PCR assay. TCRdb's version of the immuneACCESS table is confined to in-frame rearrangements and falls short of the full clone set. An unresolved V gene accounts for under half of the shortfall where checked; the remainder is of unknown origin. Recorded for this sample are around 250,000 clones; about nine tenths of them occurred a single time. 15% to 17% of the sample is in the top ten clones. The sample comprised PBMCs or T cells enriched from blood (not recorded which). The receptors come from a man between 18 and 35 years old who had recovered from COVID-19.

The V gene is TRBV5-1, the J gene TRBJ1-1; tentatively, D is TRBD1 (6 bases). The V end lost 4 bases, the J end lost 1 base, and 11 bases lay between the germline ends. CDR1 SGHRS and CDR2 YFSETQ come from the germline V gene. This CDR3 has 14 residues. CDR3: CASSVGHQNTEAFF. DNA for the CDR3: TGCGCCAGCAGCGTGGGACACCAGAACACTGAAGCTTTCTTT.

The V and J genes are TRBV13 and TRBJ2-7, with 9 bases identical to TRBD2. CDR3 length: 17 amino acids. Germline V gene sequence: CDR1 PRHDT, CDR2 FYEKMQ (reference sequence). J gave up 5 bases and V 0 bases, and 11 bases lay outside the gene matches. CDR3 region: CASSLGLREGLRNEQYF. CDR3 nucleotide sequence: TGTGCCAGCAGCTTAGGCTTGCGGGAGGGCCTAAGAAACGAGCAGTACTTC. The entire variable domain, with the rest obtained from reference TRBV13 and TRBJ2-7, is as follows: AAGVIQSPRHLIKEKRETATLKCYPIPRHDTVYWYQQGPGQDPQFLISFYEKMQSDKGSIPDRFSAQQFSDYHSELNMSSLELGDSALYFCASSLGLREGLRNEQYFGPGTRLTVT.

The genes are TRBV5-1 and TRBJ2-5, with D hard to call. Per the germline V gene, CDR1 is SGHRS and CDR2 is YFSETQ. The CDR3 is 12 amino acids. V dropped 4 bases and J dropped 1 base, with 5 bases sitting between them. CDR3 residues: CASSPGQETQYF. The CDR3 DNA follows: TGCGCCAGCAGCCCGGGCCAAGAGACCCAGTACTTC.

V usage is TRBV27 and J usage is TRBJ2-1; TRBD2 agrees at 9 bases. The CDR3 spans 14 residues. Per the germline V gene, CDR1 is MNHEY and CDR2 is SMNVEV (reference sequence). V gave up 6 bases and J gave up 4 bases; unmatched junction bases: 4. CDR3 residues: CASSPGLAYNEQFF. The CDR3 bases are TGTGCCAGCAGCCCGGGACTAGCTTACAATGAGCAGTTCTTC.

This clone was seen a few times. This rearrangement joins TRBV10-3 to TRBJ2-1; the D gene is possibly TRBD2 (7 bases). V lost 8 bases and J lost 1, with 12 bases in between. Germline-derived CDR1 and CDR2 are ENHRY and SYGVKD. CDR3 size: 14 residues. The CDR3 protein is CAIARGGSYNEQFF. As DNA, the CDR3 is TGTGCCATCGCTAGGGGGGGTTCCTACAATGAGCAGTTCTTC.

V usage is TRBV11-2 and J usage is TRBJ1-4; a possible D gene is TRBD1 (6 bases). V lost 5 bases, J lost 8 bases, and 15 bases lay in between. This CDR3 comprises 14 residues. CDR1 and CDR2 from the germline V gene are SGHAT and FQNNGV. CDR3 residues: CASSPRTGTEKLFF. CDR3 bases: TGTGCCAGCAGCCCCCGAACAGGGACGGAAAAACTGTTTTTT.

The CDR3 loop reads CASSEGQGETQYF. The CDR3 DNA sequence: TGTGCCAGCAGTGAAGGACAGGGAGAGACCCAGTACTTC. The V gene is TRBV2, the J gene TRBJ2-5; 7 nucleotides match TRBD1. Germline CDR1 and CDR2: SNHLY and FYNNEI. There are 13 residues in the CDR3. The trim removed 1 base at V and 4 bases at J, leaving 0 bases unmatched.

The chain couples TRBV6-5 to TRBJ2-1; 13 nucleotides match TRBD2. CDR3 length equals 15 residues. After removal of 4 bases from V and 7 bases from J, the junction contained 4 bases not matched to a gene. Germline V gives CDR1 MNHEY, CDR2 SVGAGI. The chain's CDR3 is CASSFRTSGGNEQFF. CDR3 sequence (DNA): TGTGCCAGCAGTTTCCGGACTAGCGGGGGAAATGAGCAGTTCTTC.

The chain has TRBV3-1 (or the pseudogene TRBV3-2) and TRBJ1-2; maybe TRBD1 (6 bases). Trimming removed 6 bases from V and 8 bases from J, with 16 bases in between. Germline V CDR1 and CDR2: LGHDT, YNNKEL (reference sequence). The CDR3 length is 13 residues. Here the CDR3 reads CASSPLGARGYTF. The CDR3 nucleotides read TGTGCCAGCAGTCCCTTGGGGGCTAGGGGCTACACCTTC.

J is TRBJ1-1 and V is TRBV25-1; D remains unclear. CDR1 is MGHDK, CDR2 SYGVNS, per germline. Trimming cost V 7 bases and J 2 bases, with 11 bases left between them. This CDR3 has 13 amino acids. CDR3 protein: CASTSEINTEAFF. CDR3 DNA sequence: TGTGCCAGCACCTCCGAGATAAACACTGAAGCTTTCTTT.

In its sample, this clone was seen once. The rearrangement uses TRBV14 and TRBJ2-3, with 9 bases identical to TRBD1. V lost 3 bases and J lost 9; bases outside the gene matches: 13. This CDR3 has 16 residues. CDR1 is SGHDN and CDR2 is FVKESK in the germline V gene. The CDR3 reads CASSHWDRVDLKTQYF. In DNA, the CDR3 is TGTGCCAGCAGCCATTGGGACAGGGTTGATTTGAAGACGCAGTATTTT.

V gene TRBV5-6 combines with J gene TRBJ1-6, with a tentative D call TRBD1 (6 bases). Per germline, CDR1 SGHDT and CDR2 YYEEEE. Trimming removed 6 bases at V and 6 bases at J, with 16 bases between. The CDR3 has 15 amino acids. This CDR3 is CASTPRGSGNSPLHF. CDR3 DNA sequence: TGTGCCAGCACCCCCAGGGGTTCTGGTAATTCACCCCTCCACTTT.

The rearrangement uses TRBV7-9 and TRBJ2-1; 7 positions agree with TRBD1. Trimming removed 1 base from V and 5 bases from J; junction bases left unmatched: 5. Looked up from germline, CDR1 is SEHNR and CDR2 is FQNEAQ (reference sequence). This CDR3 spans 15 amino acids. CDR3: CASSLESGGNNEQFF. In nucleotides, the CDR3 is TGTGCCAGCAGCTTAGAGTCAGGGGGAAACAATGAGCAGTTCTTC.

This chain connects TRBV19 to TRBJ2-4; 7 bases are a match to TRBD1. Germline values: CDR1 LNHDA, CDR2 SQIVND (reference sequence). The CDR3 runs to 18 residues. The trim removed 5 bases at V and 1 base at J, leaving 14 bases unmatched. CDR3 DNA sequence: TGTGCCAGTAGTCCTAAGGGACAGTCCGGTGGGGCCAAAAACATTCAGTACTTC. This sequence encodes CASSPKGQSGGAKNIQYF.

The gene calls are TRBV2 and TRBJ2-3; 7 bases fit TRBD1. Trimming at V came to 7 bases and at J to 4 bases, leaving 14 bases not matched to a gene. Looked up from germline, CDR1 is SNHLY and CDR2 is FYNNEI. The CDR3 is 16 amino acids. The CDR3 loop reads CASIKPGQRTADTQYF. Written as DNA, the CDR3 is TGTGCCAGCATCAAACCGGGACAGCGGACAGCAGATACGCAGTATTTT. The full variable domain, in which reference TRBV2 and TRBJ2-3 provide the parts outside the CDR3, is EPEVTQTPSHQVTQMGQEVILRCVPISNHLYFYWYRQILGQKVEFLVSFYNNEISEKSEIFDDQFSVERPDGSNFTLKIRSTKLEDSAMYFCASIKPGQRTADTQYFGPGTRLTVL.

The chain has TRBV13 and TRBJ1-1; D possibly corresponds to TRBD1 (6 bases). The germline V gene has CDR1 PRHDT and CDR2 FYEKMQ (reference sequence). The CDR3 is made up of 16 amino acids. V lost 1 base and J 3 bases, leaving 15 bases between the germline ends. The CDR3 reads CASSLAGGGEDTEAFF. The CDR3 DNA follows: TGTGCCAGCAGCTTAGCTGGGGGCGGTGAGGACACTGAAGCTTTCTTT.

The J gene is TRBJ2-1, the V gene TRBV7-9, with D uncertain. Germline V CDR1 and CDR2: SEHNR, FQNEAQ (reference sequence). Trimming cost V 3 bases and J 5 bases, with 8 bases left between them. This CDR3 comprises 13 residues. DNA for the CDR3: TGTGCCAGCAGCTTTTATGGGCACAATGAGCAGTTCTTC. The encoded protein is CASSFYGHNEQFF.

The chain combines TRBV7-6 with TRBJ2-7, with TRBD2 matching over 12 bases. The germline V gene has CDR1 SGHVS and CDR2 FNYEAQ. Trimming took 5 bases from V and 3 from J; bases not matched to a gene: 5. CDR3 length equals 15 residues. CDR3: CASSQGLAGIYEQYF. CDR3 DNA: TGTGCCAGCAGCCAAGGACTAGCGGGGATCTACGAGCAGTACTTC.

The gene calls are TRBV5-3 and TRBJ2-1; the match to TRBD2 covers 8 bases. TRBV5-3 qualifies as an ORF whose function is uncertain. This CDR3 is built from 19 residues. With V trimmed by 4 bases and J by 4 bases, 19 bases remained unmatched. The CDR3 protein is CARSPTSPTSVRAYNEQFF. CDR3 DNA: TGTGCCAGAAGCCCTACAAGTCCGACTAGCGTCCGCGCGTACAATGAGCAGTTCTTC.

This sequence joins TRBV12-3 or TRBV12-4 and TRBJ2-1, with a weak D call TRBD1 (6 bases). V shed 5 bases and J shed 10 bases, with 15 bases lying between them. The CDR3 has 13 amino acids. Here the CDR3 reads CASSRQVLGEQFF. The CDR3 DNA reads TGTGCCAGCAGTCGACAGGTGCTCGGGGAGCAGTTCTTC.

V usage is TRBV18 and J usage is TRBJ2-2; 7 positions match TRBD1. CDR3 size: 16 residues. After removal of 4 bases from V and 2 bases from J, the junction contained 7 bases not matched to a gene. Germline V CDR1 and CDR2: KGHSH, LQKENI. The CDR3 DNA reads TGTGCCAGCTCACAACGACAGGGATTCAACACCGGGGAGCTGTTTTTT. Translation: CASSQRQGFNTGELFF.

This clone was recorded only once. The rearrangement uses TRBV24-1 and TRBJ2-5; D may be TRBD1 (5 bases). Germline loops: CDR1 KGHDR, CDR2 SFDVKD. The CDR3 is 15 amino acids. Trimming cost V 0 bases and J 5 bases, with 12 bases left between them. DNA of the CDR3: TGTGCCACCAGTGATTTGAGCAGGGATGGGGAGACCCAGTACTTC. Translation: CATSDLSRDGETQYF.